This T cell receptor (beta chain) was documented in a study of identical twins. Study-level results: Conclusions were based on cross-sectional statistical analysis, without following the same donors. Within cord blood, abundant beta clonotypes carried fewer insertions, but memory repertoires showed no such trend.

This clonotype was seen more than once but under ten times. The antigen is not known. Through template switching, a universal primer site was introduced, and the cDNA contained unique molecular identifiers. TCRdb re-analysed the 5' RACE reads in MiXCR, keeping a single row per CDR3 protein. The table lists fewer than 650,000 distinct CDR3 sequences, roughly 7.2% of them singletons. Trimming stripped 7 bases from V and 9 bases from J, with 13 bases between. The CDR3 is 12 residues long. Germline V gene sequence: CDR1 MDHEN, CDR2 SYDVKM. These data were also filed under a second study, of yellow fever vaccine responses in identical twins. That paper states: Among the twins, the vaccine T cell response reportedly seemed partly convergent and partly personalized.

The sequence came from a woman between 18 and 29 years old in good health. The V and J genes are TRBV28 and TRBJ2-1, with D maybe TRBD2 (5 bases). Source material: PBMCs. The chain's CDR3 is CASTAGRGEQFF. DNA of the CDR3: TGTGCCAGCACTGCGGGCCGCGGTGAGCAGTTCTTC.